The next 10 T cell receptor beta chains were all read from a single sample in a study of response to subunit inactivated influenza vaccine. TCRdb re-derived calls from the RT-PCR reads in MiXCR, one entry per CDR3 protein. Seen here are 500,000 to 600,000 distinct CDR3 sequences, 10% to 15% observed once, and the top ten hold about a tenth. The specimen was PBMCs from blood, collected on the day of vaccination. These receptors all come from a man in his forties or fifties who received an inactivated influenza vaccine.

This clonotype was seen a handful of times. This chain joins TRBV4-1 and TRBJ2-5, with D perhaps TRBD1 (6 bases). Trimming pared 2 bases from V and 1 base from J, leaving 17 bases between. Looked up from germline, CDR1 is MGHRA and CDR2 is YSYEKL. This CDR3 is built from 17 residues. The CDR3 reads CASSQSSGQPPQETQYF. The CDR3 region has the DNA TGCGCCAGCAGCCAATCCTCTGGACAGCCTCCCCAAGAGACCCAGTACTTC.

This clonotype occurred a few times. The J gene is TRBJ2-2, the V gene TRBV11-2; 9 bases line up with TRBD2. The CDR3 has 16 amino acids. V was pared by 1 base and J by 3 bases, with 3 bases of the junction left unmatched. Germline lookup yields CDR1 SGHAT and CDR2 FQNNGV. CDR3 nucleotide sequence: TGTGCCAGCAGCTTAGGGACTAGCGCCTACACCGGGGAGCTGTTTTTT. Translation gives CASSLGTSAYTGELFF.

The chain links TRBV12-3 or TRBV12-4 to TRBJ1-1; unclear D gene. The CDR3 is 14 amino acids. Trimming pared 3 bases from V and 1 base from J, leaving 9 bases between. The CDR3: CASSFQERNTEAFF. The CDR3 nucleotides read TGTGCCAGCAGTTTCCAGGAAAGGAACACTGAAGCTTTCTTT.

Many counts were recorded for this clonotype. The chain joins TRBV12-3 or TRBV12-4 to TRBJ1-1, with 10 nucleotides matching TRBD1. After removal of 1 base from V and 7 bases from J, the junction contained 6 bases not matched to a gene. This CDR3 comprises 15 residues. DNA for the CDR3: TGTGCCAGCAGTTTAGGGGACAGGGGAGACGTTGAAGCTTTCTTT. It translates to CASSLGDRGDVEAFF.

There are many counts of this clonotype. The chain has TRBV4-2 and TRBJ2-3, with D possibly matching TRBD1 (8 bases). Germline CDR1 reads LGHNA; CDR2 reads YNFKEQ. The ends were cut back, 2 bases at V and 4 bases at J, with 19 bases in the middle. The CDR3 extends over 17 amino acids. The CDR3 is CASSQTGSGTGADTQYF. The CDR3, as DNA: TGTGCCAGCAGCCAAACAGGGAGCGGGACAGGCGCAGATACGCAGTATTTT.

The V gene is TRBV20-1, the J gene TRBJ1-1; D uncertain. The germline gives CDR1 DFQATT, CDR2 SNEGSKA (reference sequence). Deletions cut 5 bases from V and 1 base from J, with 8 bases between. CDR3 length: 12 amino acids. The CDR3 spells CSAGRKNTEAFF. The DNA of the CDR3 is TGCAGTGCTGGTAGGAAGAACACTGAAGCTTTCTTT.

In this sample, this clonotype turned up many times. This chain joins TRBV27 and TRBJ2-7; 9 bases are a match to TRBD2. Germline CDR1 and CDR2: MNHEY and SMNVEV (reference sequence). The V gene end was trimmed by 7 bases and the J gene end by 6 bases; junction bases not matched to a gene: 10. This CDR3 is 14 amino acids long. CDR3 nucleotides: TGTGCCAGCAAATATCTTAGCGGGAGTATCGAGCAGTACTTC. Amino acids: CASKYLSGSIEQYF.

This clonotype was found a few times. V and J are TRBV3-1 and TRBJ2-5; no clear D gene. Germline V lookup: CDR1 LGHDT, CDR2 YNNKEL (reference sequence). The CDR3 runs to 16 residues. Trimming removed 1 base from V and 5 bases from J, with 17 bases in between. The CDR3 bases are TGTGCCAGCAGCCAAGGTGCTCCAGCCCTCGGGGAGACCCAGTACTTC. Its protein product is CASSQGAPALGETQYF.

The chain combines TRBV7-9 with TRBJ2-1; 9 bases agree with TRBD2. Looked up from germline, CDR1 is SEHNR and CDR2 is FQNEAQ (reference sequence). The length of the CDR3 is 12 residues. V lost 7 bases, J lost 14 bases, and 9 bases stayed unmatched. CDR3 in DNA: TGTGCCAGCACTGGGGGACTAGCCCAAAAGTTCTTC. It codes for CASTGGLAQKFF. Full variable domain (rest looked up from reference TRBV7-9 and TRBJ2-1): DTGVSQNPRHKITKRGQNVTFRCDPISEHNRLYWYRQTLGQGPEFLTYFQNEAQLEKSRLLSDRFSAERPKGSFSTLEIQRTEQGDSAMYLCASTGGLAQKFFGPGTRLTVL.

The rearrangement links TRBV12-3 or TRBV12-4 to TRBJ1-5; possibly TRBD1 for D (5 bases). This CDR3 is built from 14 residues. V was pared by 6 bases and J by 4 bases, with 13 bases between. The DNA of the CDR3 is TGTGCCAGCAGCTCGCGGGGGTGGAATCAGCCCCAGCATTTT. Encoded protein: CASSSRGWNQPQHF.